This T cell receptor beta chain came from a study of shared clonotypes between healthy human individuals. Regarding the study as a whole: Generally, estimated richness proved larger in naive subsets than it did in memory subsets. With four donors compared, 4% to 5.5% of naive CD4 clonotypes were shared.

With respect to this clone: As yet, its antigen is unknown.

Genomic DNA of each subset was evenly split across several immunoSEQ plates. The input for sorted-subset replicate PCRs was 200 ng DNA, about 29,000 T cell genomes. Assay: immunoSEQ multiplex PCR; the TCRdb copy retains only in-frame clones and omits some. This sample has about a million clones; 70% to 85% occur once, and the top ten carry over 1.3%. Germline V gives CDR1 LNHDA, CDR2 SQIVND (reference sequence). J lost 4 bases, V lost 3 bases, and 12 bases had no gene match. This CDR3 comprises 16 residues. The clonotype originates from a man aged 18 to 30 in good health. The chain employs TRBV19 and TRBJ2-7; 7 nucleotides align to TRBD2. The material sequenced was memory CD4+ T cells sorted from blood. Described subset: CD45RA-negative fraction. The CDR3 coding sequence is TGTGCCAGTAGTATCCGCTCCGGTTGGGAGGGGTACGAGCAGTACTTC. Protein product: CASSIRSGWEGYEQYF.